The clone carrying this T cell receptor (beta chain) has more than one count but fewer than ten. Its antigen is as yet unknown. Germline CDR1 is SGDLS and CDR2 is YYNGEE. The J segment lost 4 bases and the V segment lost 4 bases, leaving 7 bases of the junction unmatched. The CDR3 extends over 14 amino acids. The data were obtained in a study of T-cell memory formation after mild COVID-19. Study-level background: TCR clusters largely stayed donor specific.

Points from the study as a whole: Pre-infection memory contained some responding clones, which suggested that cross-reactive memory had joined. Mainly in CM and EM were contracting CD4+ clones; CD8+ were in EMRA.

TCRdb ran MiXCR on the 5' RACE reads and lists one entry per CDR3 protein. Here the sample spans 130,000 to 150,000 distinct CDR3 sequences, about 6% being singletons. The TCR sequence derives from an adult woman who had mild COVID-19 (a few samples of this study predate the infection). Cell type and time point are not known. The sample was PBMCs or a T cell subset sorted from them (not recorded which). The J gene is TRBJ1-2, the V gene TRBV9; TRBD1 matches 7 bases. In nucleotides, the CDR3 is TGTGCCAGCAGCTCCCGACAGGGCATCTATGGCTACACCTTC. Protein product: CASSSRQGIYGYTF.